This entry features one T cell receptor (beta chain) sequence. These data originate in a study of T cell changes during pregnancy in multiple sclerosis. Profiled with immunoSEQ multiplex PCR; TCRdb holds only in-frame clones, not every one. The data contain about 50,000 clones, roughly 95% of them seen just once; the ten biggest clones take up 0.31%. Per germline, CDR1 MDHEN and CDR2 SYDVKM. V trimming: 3 bases; J trimming: 3 bases; junction bases outside the gene matches: 4. The CDR3 consists of 15 residues. V and J are TRBV28 and TRBJ1-4; 7 bases match TRBD1. The sequences come from CD4+ T cells from peripheral blood mononuclear cells, collected in the third trimester of pregnancy. The TCR sequence derives from a female donor with multiple sclerosis, enrolled in a pregnancy study. CDR3 bases: TGTGCCAGCAGTTTGGAGGGGACAGCTAATGAAAAACTGTTTTTT. This sequence encodes CASSLEGTANEKLFF.